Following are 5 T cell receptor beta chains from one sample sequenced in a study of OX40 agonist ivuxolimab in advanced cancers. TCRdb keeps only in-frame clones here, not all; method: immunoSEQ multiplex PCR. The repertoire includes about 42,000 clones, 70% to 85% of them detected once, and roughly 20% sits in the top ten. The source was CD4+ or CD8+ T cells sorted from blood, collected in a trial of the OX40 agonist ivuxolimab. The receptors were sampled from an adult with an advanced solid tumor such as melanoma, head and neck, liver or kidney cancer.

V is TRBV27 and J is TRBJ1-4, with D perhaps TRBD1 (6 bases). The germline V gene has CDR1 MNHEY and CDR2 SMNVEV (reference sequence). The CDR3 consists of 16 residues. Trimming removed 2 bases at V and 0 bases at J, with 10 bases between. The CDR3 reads CASSLGQPATNEKLFF. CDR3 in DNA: TGTGCCAGCAGTTTAGGACAGCCGGCAACTAATGAAAAACTGTTTTTT. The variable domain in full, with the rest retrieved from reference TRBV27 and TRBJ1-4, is EAQVTQNPRYLITVTGKKLTVTCSQNMNHEYMSWYRQDPGLGLRQIYYSMNVEVTDKGDVPEGYKVSRKEKRNFPLILESPSPNQTSLYFCASSLGQPATNEKLFFGSGTQLSVL.

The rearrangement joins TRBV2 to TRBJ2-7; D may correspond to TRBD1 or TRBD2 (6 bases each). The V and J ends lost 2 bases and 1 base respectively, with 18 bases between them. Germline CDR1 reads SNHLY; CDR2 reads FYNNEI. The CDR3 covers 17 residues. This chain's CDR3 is CASSERGVTLYSYEQYF. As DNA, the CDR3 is TGTGCCAGCAGTGAAAGGGGGGTGACCCTGTATTCCTACGAGCAGTACTTC.

CDR3 DNA sequence: TGTGCCAGTCACCGGGACAGGGGGACCCAGTACTTC. It specifies CASHRDRGTQYF. This sequence joins TRBV2 and TRBJ2-5, with 10 nucleotides matching TRBD1. V trimming: 9 bases; J trimming: 7 bases; junction bases outside the gene matches: 5. The CDR3 length is 12 residues. Germline-derived CDR1 and CDR2 are SNHLY and FYNNEI. The full variable domain, completed using reference TRBV2 and TRBJ2-5, is EPEVTQTPSHQVTQMGQEVILRCVPISNHLYFYWYRQILGQKVEFLVSFYNNEISEKSEIFDDQFSVERPDGSNFTLKIRSTKLEDSAMYFCASHRDRGTQYFGPGTRLLVL.

The CDR3 here is CASSPPPGGNEQFF. DNA for the CDR3: TGTGCCAGCAGTCCCCCCCCCGGAGGGAATGAGCAGTTCTTC. The J gene is TRBJ2-1, the V gene TRBV25-1; TRBD2 might be the D (6 bases). Trimming stripped 5 bases from V and 7 bases from J, with 15 bases between. The germline CDR1 and CDR2 sequences are MGHDK and SYGVNS. The CDR3 is 14 residues long. The full variable domain, in which reference TRBV25-1 and TRBJ2-1 provide the parts outside the CDR3, is EADIYQTPRYLVIGTGKKITLECSQTMGHDKMYWYQQDPGMELHLIHYSYGVNSTEKGDLSSESTVSRIRTEHFPLTLESARPSHTSQYLCASSPPPGGNEQFFGPGTRLTVL.

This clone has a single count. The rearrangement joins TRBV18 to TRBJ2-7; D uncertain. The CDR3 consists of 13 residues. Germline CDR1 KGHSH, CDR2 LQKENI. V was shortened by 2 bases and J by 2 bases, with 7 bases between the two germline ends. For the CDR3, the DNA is TGTGCCAGCTCACCAGCAGAGGCCTACGAGCAGTACTTC. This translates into CASSPAEAYEQYF. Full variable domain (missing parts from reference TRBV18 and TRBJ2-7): NAGVMQNPRHLVRRRGQEARLRCSPMKGHSHVYWYRQLPEEGLKFMVYLQKENIIDESGMPKERFSAEFPKEGPSILRIQQVVRGDSAAYFCASSPAEAYEQYFGPGTRLTVT.